These 24 T cell receptor beta chains originate from one sample sequenced in a study of T-cell memory formation after mild COVID-19. Via MiXCR, TCRdb re-called the 5' RACE reads, giving one row per CDR3 protein. The sample shows about 140,000 distinct CDR3 sequences, roughly 24% of them seen only once. What was sequenced was PBMCs or a T cell subset sorted from them (not recorded which). The receptors originated from an adult woman who had mild COVID-19 (a few samples of this study predate the infection). Cell type and time point are not known.

The rearrangement joins TRBV11-2 to TRBJ2-1; TRBD2 matches 9 bases. CDR1 SGHAT and CDR2 FQNNGV come from the germline V gene. With 6 bases clipped from V and 1 base from J, the junction kept 16 bases outside the gene matches. CDR3 length equals 19 residues. In DNA, the CDR3 is TGTGCCAGCAGTATTCTGGTCGGGCTAGCGGGAAAATCCTACAATGAGCAGTTCTTC. Protein: CASSILVGLAGKSYNEQFF.

The chain is built from TRBV19 and TRBJ2-7, with D unresolved. Germline loops: CDR1 LNHDA, CDR2 SQIVND (reference sequence). CDR3 length equals 14 residues. V was trimmed by 3 bases and J by 0 bases, leaving 9 bases between them. This CDR3 is CASSMVFGSYEQYF. CDR3 DNA sequence: TGTGCCAGTAGTATGGTGTTTGGCTCCTACGAGCAGTACTTC.

This clonotype was recorded a few times. The chain is built from TRBV29-1 and TRBJ2-7, with D tentatively TRBD1 (6 bases). Germline assignment: CDR1 SQVTM and CDR2 ANQGSEA. The CDR3 is made up of 13 amino acids. With 6 bases removed from V and 0 bases from J, the gap between germline ends came to 12 bases. CDR3 amino acids: CSVTGQLSYEQYF. The CDR3 nucleotides are TGCAGCGTCACGGGACAACTCTCCTACGAGCAGTACTTC.

This clonotype has just a few counts. As DNA, the CDR3 is TGTGCCAGCAGTTACTCGATATATACAGGACTACCCGACTCTGGGGCCAACGTCCTGACTTTC. Amino acid sequence: CASSYSIYTGLPDSGANVLTF. The genes are TRBV6-6 and TRBJ2-6, with a tentative D call TRBD2 (6 bases). CDR1 and CDR2 (germline): MNHNY, SVGAGI (reference sequence). The CDR3 is 21 residues long. Trimming pared 0 bases from V and 0 bases from J, leaving 21 bases between.

The rearrangement joins TRBV7-9 to TRBJ2-2; 13 bases match TRBD2. Per the germline V gene, CDR1 is SEHNR and CDR2 is FQNEAQ (reference sequence). J gave up 10 bases and V 0 bases, and 8 bases lay outside the gene matches. The CDR3 contains 17 residues. The DNA of the CDR3 is TGTGCCAGCAGCTTAGCTCCGGGACTAGCGGGAAACTCGGAGCTGTTTTTT. Translating it yields CASSLAPGLAGNSELFF.

The genes are TRBV25-1 and TRBJ2-1; either TRBD1 or TRBD2 may fit D (6 bases each). This CDR3 is 17 amino acids long. The ends were cut back, 1 base at V and 3 bases at J, with 16 bases in the middle. From germline, CDR1 is MGHDK and CDR2 SYGVNS. The CDR3: CASSEWGDKGFYNEQFF. The CDR3 nucleotides are TGTGCCAGCAGTGAATGGGGGGACAAGGGATTCTACAATGAGCAGTTCTTC.

Only a few counts were recorded for this clonotype. The CDR3 DNA follows: TGTGCCAGCAGCTTCGGGGGCGACGTCACAGATACGCAGTATTTT. Translated: CASSFGGDVTDTQYF. The chain links TRBV11-2 to TRBJ2-3; D possibly uses TRBD1 or TRBD2 (6 bases each). Germline V lookup: CDR1 SGHAT, CDR2 FQNNGV. This CDR3 is built from 15 residues. V shed 3 bases and J shed 2 bases, with 12 bases lying between them.

This clonotype came up a few times. The chain combines TRBV2 with TRBJ2-1; possible D gene TRBD2, 6 bases. Germline V gene data show CDR1 as SNHLY and CDR2 as FYNNEI. The CDR3 sequence is 17 residues long. Trimming pared 3 bases from V and 0 bases from J, leaving 15 bases between. The DNA of the CDR3 is TGTGCCAGCAGTGATAACTTCGACGGGAGCTCCTACAATGAGCAGTTCTTC. Encoded protein: CASSDNFDGSSYNEQFF.

The chain links TRBV21-1 to TRBJ1-4; TRBD1, the table's D call, was not compared with the DNA. TRBV21-1 is termed a pseudogene. This CDR3 comprises 17 residues. CDR3 in DNA: TGTGCCAGCAGCAATCTCCCCCCGTGGGAACCTAATGAAAAACTGTTTTTT. Amino acid sequence: CASSNLPPWEPNEKLFF.

This clonotype was detected a few times. One junction end disagrees with the germline gene, perhaps due to a read error. The rearrangement uses TRBV7-7 and TRBJ2-1; 7 positions agree with TRBD2. The CDR3 covers 14 residues. Germline V CDR1 and CDR2: SSHAT, FNYEAQ (reference sequence). The CDR3 DNA reads as TGTGCTAGCAGCCTTCAGCGGGGCCTATATGAGCAGTTCTTC. Its protein product is CASSLQRGLYEQFF.

The chain uses TRBV5-1 and TRBJ2-2, with TRBD2 matching over 11 bases. J gave up 3 bases and V 6 bases, and 4 bases lay outside the gene matches. Germline CDR1 and CDR2: SGHRS and YFSETQ. This CDR3 has 15 amino acids. The DNA for the CDR3 is TGCGCCAGCACTTTACTAGCGGGAGACACCGGGGAGCTGTTTTTT. It codes for CASTLLAGDTGELFF.

J is TRBJ2-3 and V is TRBV10-2; TRBD1 matches 8 bases. Germline V gene lookup returns CDR1 WSHSY and CDR2 SAAADI. The CDR3 spans 14 residues. Trimming removed 7 bases from V and 1 base from J; junction bases left unmatched: 4. In nucleotides, the CDR3 is TGCGCCAGCACGGCGACAGGGGGCACAGATACGCAGTATTTT. It encodes CASTATGGTDTQYF.

This clonotype was observed a handful of times. This chain uses TRBV27 with TRBJ2-7; TRBD2 agrees at 13 bases. V was clipped by 0 bases and J by 1 base; unmatched bases: 3. The CDR3 is 17 residues long. The germline gives CDR1 MNHEY, CDR2 SMNVEV (reference sequence). CDR3 nucleotide sequence: TGTGCCAGCAGTTTATCGGGACTAGCGGGGCCTTCCTACGAGCAGTACTTC. This codes for CASSLSGLAGPSYEQYF.

The CDR3, as DNA: TGTGCCACCAGCAGAGCGACAGGGGAAAACACCGGGGAGCTGTTTTTT. Translated: CATSRATGENTGELFF. This chain links TRBV15 with TRBJ2-2, with 8 bases matching TRBD1. The ends lost 1 base at V and 2 bases at J; junction bases unmatched: 3. The CDR3 contains 16 residues. Per the germline V gene, CDR1 is LNHNV and CDR2 is YYDKDF (reference sequence). Full variable domain (missing parts from reference TRBV15 and TRBJ2-2): DAMVIQNPRYQVTQFGKPVTLSCSQTLNHNVMYWYQQKSSQAPKLLFHYYDKDFNNEADTPDNFQSRRPNTSFCFLDIRSPGLGDTAMYLCATSRATGENTGELFFGEGSRLTVL.

The sample holds a few counts of this clonotype. This sequence joins TRBV2 and TRBJ2-7; the match to TRBD1 covers 8 bases. Germline lookup yields CDR1 SNHLY and CDR2 FYNNEI. The CDR3 has 14 residues. V was clipped by 3 bases and J by 4 bases; unmatched bases: 5. This CDR3 is CASSDRDRFYEQYF. As DNA, the CDR3 is TGTGCCAGCAGTGATAGGGACAGGTTTTACGAGCAGTACTTC.

The rearrangement uses TRBV9 and TRBJ2-5; perhaps TRBD2 as D (5 bases). Per the germline V gene, CDR1 is SGDLS and CDR2 is YYNGEE. Trimming took off 0 bases at V and 5 bases at J, with 11 bases between the two ends. This CDR3 has 14 amino acids. The CDR3 region has the DNA TGTGCCAGCAGCGTAGAGCTGAGGGCGGAGACCCAGTACTTC. As protein: CASSVELRAETQYF. The variable domain in full, completed from reference TRBV9 and TRBJ2-5, reads DSGVTQTPKHLITATGQRVTLRCSPRSGDLSVYWYQQSLDQGLQFLIQYYNGEERAKGNILERFSAQQFPDLHSELNLSSLELGDSALYFCASSVELRAETQYFGPGTRLLVL.

J is TRBJ2-6 and V is TRBV6-2 or TRBV6-3; TRBD2 matches 10 bases. Per germline, CDR1 MNHEY and CDR2 SVGEGT. The CDR3 consists of 20 residues. V lost 2 bases and J lost 4; bases outside the gene matches: 14. The CDR3 loop reads CASSYGTASGSSWGANVLTF. CDR3 nucleotides: TGTGCCAGCAGTTACGGGACGGCTAGCGGGAGTTCCTGGGGGGCCAACGTCCTGACTTTC.

The table lists this clonotype with a few counts. CDR3 loop: CASSLGAAGELFF. The CDR3 nucleotides read TGTGCCAGCAGCTTAGGAGCCGCCGGGGAGCTGTTTTTT. The V and J genes are TRBV7-3 and TRBJ2-2; D is ambiguous. The germline V gene encodes CDR1 SGHTA and CDR2 FQGTGA. This CDR3 is built from 13 residues. Deletions cut 2 bases from V and 6 bases from J, with 7 bases between.

This clonotype was recorded once. The chain joins TRBV6-5 to TRBJ1-2, with a possible D match to TRBD1 (5 bases). The CDR3 consists of 16 residues. V lost 0 bases and J 0 bases, leaving 11 bases between the germline ends. Germline V gene lookup returns CDR1 MNHEY and CDR2 SVGAGI. The chain's CDR3 is CASSYSTALANYGYTF. As DNA, the CDR3 is TGTGCCAGCAGTTACTCGACAGCTCTAGCTAACTATGGCTACACCTTC.

This clonotype was observed a handful of times. The CDR3 coding sequence is TGCAGTGCTCTCGGGCAAGACAGAGCCTATGGCTACACCTTC. Translation gives CSALGQDRAYGYTF. The chain carries TRBV20-1 and TRBJ1-2; tentatively, D is TRBD1 (5 bases). CDR1 and CDR2 from the germline V gene are DFQATT and SNEGSKA (reference sequence). There are 14 residues in the CDR3. The germline V and J ends were trimmed by 5 bases and 4 bases, with 17 bases remaining between them.

The V call is TRBV12-3 or TRBV12-4, the J call TRBJ1-2; maybe TRBD1 (5 bases). Trimming stripped 2 bases from V and 3 bases from J, with 7 bases between. The CDR3 consists of 13 residues. The CDR3 region is CASSLMGHYGYTF. The CDR3 region has the DNA TGTGCCAGCAGTTTAATGGGGCACTATGGCTACACCTTC.

This clonotype has only a few counts. V usage is TRBV11-2 and J usage is TRBJ1-1, with D possibly TRBD1 on 6 matching bases. The V gene lost 1 base and the J gene lost 7 bases, with 16 bases spanning the gap. Per germline, CDR1 SGHAT and CDR2 FQNNGV. The CDR3 has 15 residues. For the CDR3, the DNA is TGTGCCAGCAGCTTAGTAGGCGGGACATGGGGTGAAGCTTTCTTT. As protein: CASSLVGGTWGEAFF.

This rearrangement joins TRBV24-1 to TRBJ1-1; D is perhaps TRBD1 (6 bases). The CDR3 extends over 12 amino acids. Looked up from germline, CDR1 is KGHDR and CDR2 is SFDVKD. For the CDR3, the DNA is TGTACGTCCGGGGACAAGGACACTGAAGCTTTCTTT. Its translation: CTSGDKDTEAFF.

A note on this clonotype: At one of its ends the junction is not consistent with the germline gene, which may arise from a read error. The chain is built from TRBV7-9 and TRBJ2-1; 10 positions agree with TRBD2. Germline V gives CDR1 SEHNR, CDR2 FQNEAQ (reference sequence). The CDR3 covers 15 residues. The CDR3 loop reads CASTLGLAGDNEQFF. CDR3 nucleotides: TGTGCCAGCACCTTAGGGCTAGCGGGAGACAATGAGCAGTTCTTC.